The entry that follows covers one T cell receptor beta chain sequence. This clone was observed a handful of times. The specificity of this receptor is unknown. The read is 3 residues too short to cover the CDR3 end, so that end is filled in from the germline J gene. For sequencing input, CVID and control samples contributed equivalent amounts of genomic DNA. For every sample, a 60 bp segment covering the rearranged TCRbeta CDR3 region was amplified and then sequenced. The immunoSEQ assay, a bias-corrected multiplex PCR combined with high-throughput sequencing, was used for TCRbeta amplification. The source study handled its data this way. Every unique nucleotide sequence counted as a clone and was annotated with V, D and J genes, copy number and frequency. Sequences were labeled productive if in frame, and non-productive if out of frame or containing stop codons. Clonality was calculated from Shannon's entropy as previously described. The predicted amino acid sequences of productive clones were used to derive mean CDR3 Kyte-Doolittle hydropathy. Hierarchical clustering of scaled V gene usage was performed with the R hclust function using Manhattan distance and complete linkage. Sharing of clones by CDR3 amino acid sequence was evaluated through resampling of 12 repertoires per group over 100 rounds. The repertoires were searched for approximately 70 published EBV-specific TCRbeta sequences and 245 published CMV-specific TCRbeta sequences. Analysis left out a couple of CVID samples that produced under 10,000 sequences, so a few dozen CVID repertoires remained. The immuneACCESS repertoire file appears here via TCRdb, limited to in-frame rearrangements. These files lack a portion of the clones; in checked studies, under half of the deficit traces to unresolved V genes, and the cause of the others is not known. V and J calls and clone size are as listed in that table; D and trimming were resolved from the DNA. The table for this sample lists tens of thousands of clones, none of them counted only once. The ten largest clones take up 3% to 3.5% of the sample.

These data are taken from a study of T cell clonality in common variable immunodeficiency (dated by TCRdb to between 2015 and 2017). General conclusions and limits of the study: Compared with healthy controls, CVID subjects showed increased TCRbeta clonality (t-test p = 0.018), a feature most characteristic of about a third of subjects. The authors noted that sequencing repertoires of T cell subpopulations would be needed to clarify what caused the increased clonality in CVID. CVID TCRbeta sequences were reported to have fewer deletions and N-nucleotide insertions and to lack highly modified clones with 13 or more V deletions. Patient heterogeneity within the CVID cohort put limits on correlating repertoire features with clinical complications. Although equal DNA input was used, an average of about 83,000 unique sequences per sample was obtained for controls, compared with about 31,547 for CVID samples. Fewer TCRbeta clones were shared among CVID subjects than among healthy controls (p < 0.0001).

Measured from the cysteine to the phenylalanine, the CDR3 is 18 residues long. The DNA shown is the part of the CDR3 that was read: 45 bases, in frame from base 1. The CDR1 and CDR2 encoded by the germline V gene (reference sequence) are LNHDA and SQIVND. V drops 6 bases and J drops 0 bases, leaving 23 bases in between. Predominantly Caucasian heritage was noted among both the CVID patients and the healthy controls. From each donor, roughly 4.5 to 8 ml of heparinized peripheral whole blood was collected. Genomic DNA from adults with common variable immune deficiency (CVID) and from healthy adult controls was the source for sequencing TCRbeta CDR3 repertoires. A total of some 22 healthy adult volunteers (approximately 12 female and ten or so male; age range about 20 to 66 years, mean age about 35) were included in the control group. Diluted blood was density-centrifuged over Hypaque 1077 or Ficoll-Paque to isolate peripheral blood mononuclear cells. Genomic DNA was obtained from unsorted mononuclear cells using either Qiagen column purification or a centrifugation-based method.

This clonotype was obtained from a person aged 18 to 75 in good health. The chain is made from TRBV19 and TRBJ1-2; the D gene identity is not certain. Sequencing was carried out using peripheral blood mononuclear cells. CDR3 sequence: CASRNLRVRQKANYGYTF. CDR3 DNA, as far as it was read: TGTGCCAGTAGGAACCTGAGAGTAAGGCAGAAAGCTAACTATGGC.